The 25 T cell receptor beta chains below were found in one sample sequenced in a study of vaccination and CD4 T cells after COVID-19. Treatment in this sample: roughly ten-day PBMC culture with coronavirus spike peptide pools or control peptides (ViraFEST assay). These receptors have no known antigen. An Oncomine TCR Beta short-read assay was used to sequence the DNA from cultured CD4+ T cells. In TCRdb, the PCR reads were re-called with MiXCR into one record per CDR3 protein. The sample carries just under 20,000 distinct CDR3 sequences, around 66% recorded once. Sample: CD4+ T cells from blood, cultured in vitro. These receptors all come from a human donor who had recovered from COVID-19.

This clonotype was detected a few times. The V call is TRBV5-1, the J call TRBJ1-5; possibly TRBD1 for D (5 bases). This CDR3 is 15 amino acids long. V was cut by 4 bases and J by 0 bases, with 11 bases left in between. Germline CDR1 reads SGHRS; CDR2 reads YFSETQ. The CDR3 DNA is TGCGCCAGCAGCAAGGAAGGGGTTAGCAATCAGCCCCAGCATTTT. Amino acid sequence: CASSKEGVSNQPQHF.

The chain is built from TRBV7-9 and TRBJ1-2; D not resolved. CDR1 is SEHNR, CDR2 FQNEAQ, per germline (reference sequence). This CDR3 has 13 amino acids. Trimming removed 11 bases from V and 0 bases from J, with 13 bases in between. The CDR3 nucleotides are TGTGCCCCCCGCGCGCCAGCTAACTATGGCTACACCTTC. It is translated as CAPRAPANYGYTF.

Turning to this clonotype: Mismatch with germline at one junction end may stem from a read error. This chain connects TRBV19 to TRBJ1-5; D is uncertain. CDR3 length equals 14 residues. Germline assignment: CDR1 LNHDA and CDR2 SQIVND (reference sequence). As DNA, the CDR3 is TGTGCCAGTAGTATACCCGTTAGCAATCAGCCCGAGCATTTT. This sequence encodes CASSIPVSNQPEHF.

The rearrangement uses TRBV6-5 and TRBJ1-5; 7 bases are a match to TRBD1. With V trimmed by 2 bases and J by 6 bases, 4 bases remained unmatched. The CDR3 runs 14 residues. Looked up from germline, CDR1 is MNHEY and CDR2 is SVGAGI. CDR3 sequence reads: CASSYRQGRQPQHF. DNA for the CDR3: TGTGCCAGCAGTTACAGACAGGGCCGTCAGCCCCAGCATTTT.

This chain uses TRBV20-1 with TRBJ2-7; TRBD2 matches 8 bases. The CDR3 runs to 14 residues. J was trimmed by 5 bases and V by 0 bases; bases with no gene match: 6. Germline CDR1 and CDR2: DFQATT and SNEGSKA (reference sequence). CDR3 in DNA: TGCAGTGCTAGAGAAGGGCTAGCGGGTCACGAGCAGTACTTC. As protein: CSAREGLAGHEQYF.

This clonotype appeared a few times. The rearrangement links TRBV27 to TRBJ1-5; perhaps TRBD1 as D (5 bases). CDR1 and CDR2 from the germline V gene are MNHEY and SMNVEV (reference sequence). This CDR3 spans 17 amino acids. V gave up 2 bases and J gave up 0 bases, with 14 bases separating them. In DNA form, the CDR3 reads TGTGCCAGCAGTTTAGGGGGACTTGGCTATAGCAATCAGCCCCAGCATTTT. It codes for CASSLGGLGYSNQPQHF.

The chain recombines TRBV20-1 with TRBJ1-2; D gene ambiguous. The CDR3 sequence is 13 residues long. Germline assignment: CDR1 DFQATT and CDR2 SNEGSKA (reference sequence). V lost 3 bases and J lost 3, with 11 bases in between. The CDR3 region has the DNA TGCAGTGCTAGGCGGAGGGAGGACTATGGCTACACCTTC. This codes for CSARRREDYGYTF.

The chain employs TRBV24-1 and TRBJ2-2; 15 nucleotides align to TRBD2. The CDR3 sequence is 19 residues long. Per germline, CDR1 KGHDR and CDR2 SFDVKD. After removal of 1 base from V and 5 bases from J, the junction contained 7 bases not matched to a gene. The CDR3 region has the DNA TGTGCCACCAGTGATTTTAGGACTAGCGGGAGGGCCGGAACCGGGGAGCTGTTTTTT. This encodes CATSDFRTSGRAGTGELFF.

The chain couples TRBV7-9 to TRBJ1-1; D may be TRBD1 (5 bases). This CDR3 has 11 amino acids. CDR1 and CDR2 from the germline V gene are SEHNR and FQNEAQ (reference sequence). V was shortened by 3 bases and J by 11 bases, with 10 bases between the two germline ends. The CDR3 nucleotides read TGTGCCAGCAGCTTCGGCAGGGTCGCTTTCTTT. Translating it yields CASSFGRVAFF.

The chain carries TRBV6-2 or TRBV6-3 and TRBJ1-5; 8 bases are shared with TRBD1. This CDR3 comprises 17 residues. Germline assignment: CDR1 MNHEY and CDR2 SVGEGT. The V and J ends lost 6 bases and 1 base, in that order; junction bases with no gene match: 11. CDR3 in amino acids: CASSSPSGGPSNQPQHF. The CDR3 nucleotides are TGTGCCAGCAGCAGTCCATCAGGGGGCCCCAGCAATCAGCCCCAGCATTTT.

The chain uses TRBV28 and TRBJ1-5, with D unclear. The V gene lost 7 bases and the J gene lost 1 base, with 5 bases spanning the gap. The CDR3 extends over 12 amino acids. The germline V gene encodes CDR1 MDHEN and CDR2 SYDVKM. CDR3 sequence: CASKDSNQPQHF. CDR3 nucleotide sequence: TGTGCCAGCAAGGACAGCAATCAGCCCCAGCATTTT.

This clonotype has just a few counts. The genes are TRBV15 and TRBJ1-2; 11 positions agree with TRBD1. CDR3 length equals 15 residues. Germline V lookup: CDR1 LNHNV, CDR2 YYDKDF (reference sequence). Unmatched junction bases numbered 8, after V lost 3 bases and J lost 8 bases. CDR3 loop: CATSRNGQGARGYTF. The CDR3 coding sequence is TGTGCCACCAGCAGGAACGGACAGGGGGCTAGGGGCTACACCTTC. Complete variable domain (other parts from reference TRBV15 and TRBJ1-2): DAMVIQNPRYQVTQFGKPVTLSCSQTLNHNVMYWYQQKSSQAPKLLFHYYDKDFNNEADTPDNFQSRRPNTSFCFLDIRSPGLGDTAMYLCATSRNGQGARGYTFGSGTRLTVV.

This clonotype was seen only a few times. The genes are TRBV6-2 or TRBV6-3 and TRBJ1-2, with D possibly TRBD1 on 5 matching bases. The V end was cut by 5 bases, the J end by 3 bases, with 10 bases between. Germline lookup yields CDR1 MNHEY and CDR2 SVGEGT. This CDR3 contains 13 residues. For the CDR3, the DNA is TGTGCCAGCAGTCCTACAGGAGACTATGGCTACACCTTC. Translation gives CASSPTGDYGYTF.

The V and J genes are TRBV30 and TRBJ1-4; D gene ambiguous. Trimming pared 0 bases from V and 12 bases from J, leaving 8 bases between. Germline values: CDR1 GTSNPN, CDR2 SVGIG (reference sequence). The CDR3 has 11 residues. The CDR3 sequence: CAWSVRDELFF. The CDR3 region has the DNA TGTGCCTGGAGTGTACGTGACGAACTGTTTTTT.

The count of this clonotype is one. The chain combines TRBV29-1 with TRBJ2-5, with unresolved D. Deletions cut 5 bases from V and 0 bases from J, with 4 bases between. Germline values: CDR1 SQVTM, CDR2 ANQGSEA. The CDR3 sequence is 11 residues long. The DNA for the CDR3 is TGCAGCGTTCCGAACCAAGAGACCCAGTACTTC. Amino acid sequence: CSVPNQETQYF.

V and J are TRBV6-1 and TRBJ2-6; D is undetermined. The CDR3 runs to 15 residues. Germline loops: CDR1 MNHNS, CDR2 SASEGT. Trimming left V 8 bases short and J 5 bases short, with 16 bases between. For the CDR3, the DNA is TGTGCCAGCGGACCTCTAGAGGTGTGGGCCAACGTCCTGACTTTC. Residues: CASGPLEVWANVLTF.

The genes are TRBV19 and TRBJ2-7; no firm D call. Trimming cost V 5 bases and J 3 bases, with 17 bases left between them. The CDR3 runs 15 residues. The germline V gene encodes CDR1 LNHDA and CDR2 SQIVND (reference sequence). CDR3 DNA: TGTGCCAGTAGTGCCCCCGGTCTTGGGGTCTACGAGCAGTACTTC. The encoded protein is CASSAPGLGVYEQYF.

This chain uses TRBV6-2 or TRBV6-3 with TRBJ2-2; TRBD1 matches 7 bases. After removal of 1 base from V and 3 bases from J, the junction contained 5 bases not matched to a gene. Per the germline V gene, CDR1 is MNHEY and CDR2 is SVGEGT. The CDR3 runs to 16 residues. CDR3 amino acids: CASSYWRTGDTGELFF. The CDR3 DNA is TGTGCCAGCAGTTACTGGCGAACAGGGGACACCGGGGAGCTGTTTTTT.

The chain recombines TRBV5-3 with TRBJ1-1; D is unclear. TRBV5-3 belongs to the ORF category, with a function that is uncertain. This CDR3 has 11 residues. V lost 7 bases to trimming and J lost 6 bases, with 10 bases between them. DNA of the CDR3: TGTGCCAGAGGCGAAGAATCTGAAGCTTTCTTT. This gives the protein CARGEESEAFF.

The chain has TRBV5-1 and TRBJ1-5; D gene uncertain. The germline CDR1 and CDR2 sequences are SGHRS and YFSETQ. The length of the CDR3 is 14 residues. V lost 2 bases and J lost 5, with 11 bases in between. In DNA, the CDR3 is TGCGCCAGCAGCTTAGGAGGGTCTGATCAGCCCCAGCATTTT. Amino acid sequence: CASSLGGSDQPQHF.

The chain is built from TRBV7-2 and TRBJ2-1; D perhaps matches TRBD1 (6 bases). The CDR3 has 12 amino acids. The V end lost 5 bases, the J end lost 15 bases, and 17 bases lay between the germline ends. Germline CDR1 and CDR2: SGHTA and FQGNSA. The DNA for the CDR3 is TGTGCCAGCAGCCTCACAGGGCGTGAGGTGTTCTTC. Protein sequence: CASSLTGREVFF.

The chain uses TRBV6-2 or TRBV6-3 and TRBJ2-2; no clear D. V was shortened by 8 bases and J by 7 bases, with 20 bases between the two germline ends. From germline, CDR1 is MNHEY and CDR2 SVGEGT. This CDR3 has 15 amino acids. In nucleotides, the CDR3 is TGTGCCAGCGGATTTTCCCCCCTGTTCGGCGGGGAGCTGTTTTTT. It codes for CASGFSPLFGGELFF.

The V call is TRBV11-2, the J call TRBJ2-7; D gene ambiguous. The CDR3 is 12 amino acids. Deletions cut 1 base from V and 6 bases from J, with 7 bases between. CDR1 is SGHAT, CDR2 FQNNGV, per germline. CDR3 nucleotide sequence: TGTGCCAGCAGCTTAGTTCTGATCGAGCAGTACTTC. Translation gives CASSLVLIEQYF.

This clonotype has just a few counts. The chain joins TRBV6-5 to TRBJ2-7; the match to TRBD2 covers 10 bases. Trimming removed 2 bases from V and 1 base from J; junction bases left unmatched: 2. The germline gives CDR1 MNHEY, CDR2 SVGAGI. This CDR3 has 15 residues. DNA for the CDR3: TGTGCCAGCAGTTACACTAGCGGGGCGTCCTACGAGCAGTACTTC. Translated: CASSYTSGASYEQYF.

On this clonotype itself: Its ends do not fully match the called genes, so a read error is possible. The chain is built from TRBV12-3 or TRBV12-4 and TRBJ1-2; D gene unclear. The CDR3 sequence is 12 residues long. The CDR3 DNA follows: TGTGCCAGCAGTTTAGGGAACTATAGCTACACCTTC. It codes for CASSLGNYSYTF.